This T cell receptor beta chain came from a study of T-cell memory formation after mild COVID-19. Study-level points and caveats: Clones that contracted from day 15 to 85 were balanced CD4/CD8, while later expanders leaned CD4+.

Concerning this clonotype: Its matching antigen is unknown.

The germline CDR1 and CDR2 sequences are SQVTM and ANQGSEA. The CDR3 extends over 13 amino acids. With 4 bases clipped from V and 2 bases from J, the junction kept 3 bases outside the gene matches. TCRdb passed the 5' RACE reads through MiXCR, listing each CDR3 protein once. The table lists about 190,000 distinct CDR3 sequences, 15% to 20% of them singletons, with 2.4% in the top ten. The material sequenced was PBMCs or a T cell subset sorted from them (not recorded which). This TCR derives from an adult woman who had mild COVID-19 (a few samples of this study predate the infection). Cell type and time point are not known. This rearrangement joins TRBV29-1 to TRBJ2-7; 9 bases match TRBD2. CDR3 loop: CSVGAGGAYEQYF. CDR3 in DNA: TGCAGCGTTGGAGCGGGGGGAGCCTACGAGCAGTACTTC.